Sequencing of this TCR beta chain was carried out in a study of blood T cells in healthy people across ages. This CDR3 spans 14 amino acids. Trimming cost V 7 bases and J 4 bases, with 15 bases left between them. CDR1 MDHEN and CDR2 SYDVKM come from the germline V gene. Combining a sample-barcoded 5' primer with a J-beta primer mix, a second PCR ran for about 7 to 11 cycles. Each CDR3 protein is one row after TCRdb ran MiXCR on the 5' RACE reads. The data contain approximately 800,000 distinct CDR3 sequences, 20% to 30% of them singletons. These records were also assigned to another study, of T cells of mothers and their children.

Sequenced: blood. The origin of this receptor is a boy aged 5 to 17 in good health. The chain couples TRBV28 to TRBJ2-3; possibly TRBD2 for D (6 bases). The CDR3 DNA reads as TGTGCCAGCACCCTGGGGGGTTCCCCAGATACGCAGTATTTT. Translation gives CASTLGGSPDTQYF.